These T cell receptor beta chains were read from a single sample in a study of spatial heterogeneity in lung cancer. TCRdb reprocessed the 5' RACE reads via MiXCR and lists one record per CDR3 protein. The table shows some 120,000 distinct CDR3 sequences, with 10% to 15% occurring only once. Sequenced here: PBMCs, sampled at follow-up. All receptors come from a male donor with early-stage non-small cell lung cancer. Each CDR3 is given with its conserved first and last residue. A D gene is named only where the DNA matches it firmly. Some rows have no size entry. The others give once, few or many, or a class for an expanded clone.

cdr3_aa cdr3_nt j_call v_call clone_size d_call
CSALSREKGNEQFF TGCAGTGCCCTTAGTCGGGAAAAGGGTAATGAGCAGTTCTTC TRBJ2-1 TRBV20-1 many NA
CASSVAGANTEAFF TGTGCCAGCAGCGTAGCAGGGGCCAACACTGAAGCTTTCTTT TRBJ1-1 TRBV9 NA NA
CASSRTGQSTEAFF TGTGCCAGCAGCCGAACCGGACAGTCCACTGAAGCTTTCTTT TRBJ1-1 TRBV11-2 NA NA
CASSPGLAGAHEQYF TGTGCCAGCAGCCCCGGACTAGCGGGGGCCCACGAGCAGTACTTC TRBJ2-7 TRBV11-3 many TRBD2
CASSRNAGGNQPQHF TGTGCCAGCAGCCGTAACGCGGGGGGGAATCAGCCCCAGCATTTT TRBJ1-5 TRBV7-2 NA NA
CASSQDRPDLAKNIQYF TGTGCCAGCAGCCAAGATAGGCCTGATCTAGCCAAAAACATTCAGTACTTC TRBJ2-4 TRBV3-1 NA NA
CAISDWGTGQPQHF TGTGCCATCAGTGATTGGGGAACGGGGCAGCCCCAGCATTTT TRBJ1-5 TRBV10-3 many NA
CASSRGETGELFF TGTGCCAGCAGCCGGGGGGAAACCGGGGAGCTGTTTTTT TRBJ2-2 TRBV7-3 NA TRBD2
CASSYALPGGRTNSPLHF TGTGCCAGCAGTTACGCACTTCCCGGAGGAAGGACTAATTCACCCCTCCACTTT TRBJ1-6 TRBV6-5 many NA
CSARPMYRNQPQHF TGCAGTGCTAGACCCATGTATAGGAATCAGCCCCAGCATTTT TRBJ1-5 TRBV20-1 many NA
CASSLKAGSSGELFF TGTGCCAGCAGCTTGAAAGCAGGTTCGTCCGGGGAGCTGTTTTTT TRBJ2-2 TRBV5-4 few NA
CASSPRRAGGNQPQHF TGTGCCAGCAGCCCGAGGCGGGCAGGAGGGAATCAGCCCCAGCATTTT TRBJ1-5 TRBV28 many NA
CSASLVKGQSNQPQHF TGCAGTGCTAGTCTCGTTAAGGGTCAGAGCAATCAGCCCCAGCATTTT TRBJ1-5 TRBV20-1 many NA
CASSYVRATSYEQYF TGTGCCAGCAGTTACGTCAGGGCCACTTCCTACGAGCAGTACTTC TRBJ2-7 TRBV6-5 few NA
CASSIGTRNQPQHF TGTGCCAGTAGTATAGGTACCAGGAATCAGCCCCAGCATTTT TRBJ1-5 TRBV19 few NA
CAISPSGGAGETQYF TGTGCCATCTCCCCTAGCGGGGGGGCCGGAGAGACCCAGTACTTC TRBJ2-5 TRBV10-3 NA TRBD2
CASSQSWVAKNEQFF TGTGCCAGTAGCCAATCCTGGGTCGCTAAAAATGAGCAGTTCTTC TRBJ2-1 TRBV19 few NA
CSVAGDTGELFF TGCAGCGTTGCGGGAGACACCGGGGAGCTGTTTTTT TRBJ2-2 TRBV29-1 NA NA
CASGLVKPLRSEAFF TGTGCTAGTGGTTTGGTAAAACCGTTGAGATCTGAAGCTTTCTTT TRBJ1-1 TRBV12-5 NA NA
CASSQALGVYRETQYF TGCGCCAGCAGCCAGGCCCTAGGAGTCTACCGAGAGACCCAGTACTTC TRBJ2-5 TRBV4-3 few NA
CASSFSGTSSYNEQFF TGTGCCAGCAGCTTTTCCGGGACTAGCTCCTACAATGAGCAGTTCTTC TRBJ2-1 TRBV11-2 NA TRBD2
CASSKNLAGGYEQYF TGCGCCAGCAGCAAAAACCTAGCGGGGGGCTATGAGCAGTACTTC TRBJ2-7 TRBV5-1 NA TRBD2
CASSLRTQYF TGTGCCAGCAGTTTACGGACCCAGTACTTC TRBJ2-5 TRBV27 NA NA
CASSEALQRGEQYF TGTGCCAGCAGTGAAGCGCTTCAGAGGGGCGAGCAGTACTTC TRBJ2-7 TRBV6-1 NA NA
CASSEYGSYGYTF TGTGCCAGCAGTGAATATGGGAGCTATGGCTACACCTTC TRBJ1-2 TRBV25-1 NA NA
CASSLVPEETQYF TGTGCCAGCAGCTTAGTGCCGGAAGAGACCCAGTACTTC TRBJ2-5 TRBV7-2 NA NA
CASSLSGTSYEQYF TGCGCCAGCAGCTTGAGTGGGACCTCCTACGAGCAGTACTTC TRBJ2-7 TRBV5-1 many NA
CASSVAGTGPVGAFF TGTGCCAGCAGCGTCGCCGGGACAGGGCCGGTCGGAGCTTTCTTT TRBJ1-1 TRBV9 few TRBD1
CASSELPLYTQYF TGTGCCAGCAGCGAGCTCCCCCTGTATACGCAGTATTTT TRBJ2-3 TRBV6-2/TRBV6-3 once NA
CATSSHDRSYEQYF TGTGCCACCAGCAGCCACGACAGGTCCTACGAGCAGTACTTC TRBJ2-7 TRBV15 few NA
CASSLRSPGSSETQYF TGTGCCAGCAGCCTAAGGAGCCCCGGGTCCTCAGAGACCCAGTACTTC TRBJ2-5 TRBV4-2 many NA
CASSSQGAATNEKLFF TGTGCCAGCAGTTCACAGGGGGCGGCAACTAATGAAAAACTGTTTTTT TRBJ1-4 TRBV12-3/TRBV12-4 NA TRBD1
CASSFLNEKLFF TGTGCCAGCAGTTTCTTAAATGAAAAACTGTTTTTT TRBJ1-4 TRBV12-3/TRBV12-4 many NA
CATSRWGFPLHF TGTGCCACCAGCAGGTGGGGGTTCCCCCTCCACTTT TRBJ1-6 TRBV15 NA NA
CASSSGTPGEKLFF TGTGCCAGCAGTTCCGGGACACCGGGGGAAAAACTGTTTTTT TRBJ1-4 TRBV12-3/TRBV12-4 few NA
CAISESQGYNYGYTF TGTGCCATCAGTGAGTCACAGGGCTACAACTATGGCTACACCTTC TRBJ1-2 TRBV10-3 many NA
CASSLGYQETQYF TGCGCCAGCAGCTTAGGGTACCAAGAGACCCAGTACTTC TRBJ2-5 TRBV5-1 NA NA
CASSGGSRAEAFF TGTGCCAGCAGTGGCGGTTCCCGGGCTGAAGCTTTCTTT TRBJ1-1 TRBV12-3/TRBV12-4 NA NA
CASSPDRNKMNTEAFF TGTGCCAGCAGCCCCGACAGGAATAAGATGAACACTGAAGCTTTCTTT TRBJ1-1 TRBV6-2/TRBV6-3 NA NA
CSVANTWSEQFF TGCAGCGTCGCCAACACCTGGAGTGAGCAGTTCTTC TRBJ2-1 TRBV29-1 many NA
CSVDSGSHTEAFF TGCAGCGTTGACTCGGGGTCCCACACTGAAGCTTTCTTT TRBJ1-1 TRBV29-1 few NA
CASSPWAAGSNYGYTF TGTGCCAGCTCACCGTGGGCCGCAGGGTCTAACTATGGCTACACCTTC TRBJ1-2 TRBV18 NA NA
CATSRDPGNSYNEQFF TGTGCCACCAGCAGAGATCCAGGGAACTCCTACAATGAGCAGTTCTTC TRBJ2-1 TRBV15 NA NA
CASSLRTSGGPTDTQYF TGCGCCAGCAGCTTAAGGACTAGCGGGGGACCCACAGATACGCAGTATTTT TRBJ2-3 TRBV5-1 few TRBD2
CASSQFWDPTSGYTF TGTGCCAGCAGTCAGTTCTGGGACCCGACTAGTGGCTACACCTTC TRBJ1-2 TRBV2 NA NA
CASSLDRASPLHF TGTGCCAGCAGCTTAGACAGGGCTTCACCCCTCCACTTT TRBJ1-6 TRBV7-2 few NA
CTSSLQDNDGNTGELFF TGCACCAGCAGTTTACAAGACAATGACGGGAACACCGGGGAGCTGTTTTTT TRBJ2-2 TRBV27 many NA
CASSVQGGDYGYTF TGTGCCAGCAGCGTACAAGGAGGGGACTATGGCTACACCTTC TRBJ1-2 TRBV9 NA NA
CATRTVGGETQYF TGTGCCACCCGGACAGTCGGGGGGGAGACCCAGTACTTC TRBJ2-5 TRBV12-3/TRBV12-4 NA NA
CASSLEFKTQYF TGTGCCAGCAGCTTGGAGTTTAAGACCCAGTACTTC TRBJ2-5 TRBV5-4 few NA